This entry concerns a single T cell receptor beta chain. The data were produced by immunoSEQ multiplex PCR, yet TCRdb's version contains in-frame clones alone and is incomplete. The table lists about 300,000 clones, 89% of them singletons. This sample stems from a study of blood T cell repertoires in COVID-19. Study in general: Sample material is recorded as cDNA or gDNA derived from T cells, B-cell-depleted T cells, or PBMCs.

The CDR3 totals 12 residues. Between the trimmed V and J ends, which lost 3 bases and 5 bases, there was a span of 9 bases. The germline CDR1 and CDR2 sequences are SGDLS and YYNGEE. The TCR comes from a young man who had recovered from COVID-19. Sequenced sample: peripheral blood. This sequence joins TRBV9 and TRBJ2-7; D may be TRBD2 (7 bases). DNA for the CDR3: TGTGCCAGCAGCGACGGGGGGCACGAGCAGTACTTC. This codes for CASSDGGHEQYF.